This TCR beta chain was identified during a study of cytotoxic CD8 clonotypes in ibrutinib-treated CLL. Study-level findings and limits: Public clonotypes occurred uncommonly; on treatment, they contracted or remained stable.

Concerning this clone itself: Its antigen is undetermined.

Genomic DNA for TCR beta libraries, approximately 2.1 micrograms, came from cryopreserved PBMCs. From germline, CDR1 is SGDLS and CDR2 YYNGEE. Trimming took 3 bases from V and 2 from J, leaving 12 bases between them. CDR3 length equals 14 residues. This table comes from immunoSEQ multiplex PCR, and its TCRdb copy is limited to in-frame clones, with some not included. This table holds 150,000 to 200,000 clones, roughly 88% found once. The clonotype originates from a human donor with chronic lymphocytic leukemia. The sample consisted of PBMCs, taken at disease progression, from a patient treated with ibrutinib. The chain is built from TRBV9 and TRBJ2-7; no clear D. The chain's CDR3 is CASSESVGTYEQYF. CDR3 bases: TGTGCCAGCAGCGAGAGCGTGGGGACCTACGAGCAGTACTTC.